These 32 T cell receptor beta chains share one sample of origin, sequenced in a study of blood T cell repertoires in COVID-19 (dated by TCRdb to about 2020). The library was made by the immunoSEQ multiplex PCR assay. In TCRdb, the immuneACCESS table is reduced to in-frame sequences with V and J assigned. These tables do not hold every clone; where another copy was compared, an unresolved V gene accounts for under half, and the others remain unexplained. This sample is represented by 30,000 to 35,000 clones; approximately 87% of them were singletons. In total, the top ten clones hold 35% to 50% of the sample. Input material: peripheral blood. The receptor source for this set is a human donor in a cohort sampled during active COVID-19.

The chain joins TRBV7-2 to TRBJ1-1, with 10 positions matching TRBD1. The V gene's germline CDR1 is SGHTA and CDR2 FQGNSA. There are 16 residues in the CDR3. The ends lost 8 bases at V and 1 base at J; junction bases unmatched: 10. CDR3 DNA sequence: TGTGCCAGCCTTCCGGGACAGGGGTTAGGGAACACTGAAGCTTTCTTT. Amino acids: CASLPGQGLGNTEAFF. Variable domain in full (rest from reference TRBV7-2 and TRBJ1-1): GAGVSQSPSNKVTEKGKDVELRCDPISGHTALYWYRQSLGQGLEFLIYFQGNSAPDKSGLPSDRFSAERTGGSVSTLTIQRTQQEDSAVYLCASLPGQGLGNTEAFFGQGTRLTVV.

The chain combines TRBV5-1 with TRBJ2-7, with 10 bases identical to TRBD1. The J segment lost 5 bases and the V segment lost 2 bases, leaving 7 bases of the junction unmatched. Germline V gene data show CDR1 as SGHRS and CDR2 as YFSETQ. The CDR3 consists of 15 residues. Written as DNA, the CDR3 is TGCGCCAGCAGCTTTGGTCGACAGGGGGCGAACGAGCAGTACTTC. It specifies CASSFGRQGANEQYF.

The chain uses TRBV5-1 and TRBJ2-7, with D tentatively TRBD1 (5 bases). The CDR3 is 14 residues long. The germline V gene has CDR1 SGHRS and CDR2 YFSETQ. The V end was cut by 4 bases, the J end by 2 bases, with 13 bases between. The CDR3 bases are TGCGCCAGCAGCCCGCAGGGTTTTACCTACGAGCAGTACTTC. It is translated as CASSPQGFTYEQYF. Supplemented by reference TRBV5-1 and TRBJ2-7, the full variable domain reads KAGVTQTPRYLIKTRGQQVTLSCSPISGHRSVSWYQQTPGQGLQFLFEYFSETQRNKGNFPGRFSGRQFSNSRSEMNVSTLELGDSALYLCASSPQGFTYEQYFGPGTRLTVT.

The genes are TRBV28 and TRBJ2-7; 10 nucleotides match TRBD1. V dropped 5 bases and J dropped 6; count of bases not matched to a gene: 7. This CDR3 is 14 amino acids long. Germline CDR1 MDHEN, CDR2 SYDVKM. The CDR3 region has the DNA TGTGCCAGCAGTCGACAGGGGGCGCATGGCGAGCAGTACTTC. Translated, it gives CASSRQGAHGEQYF.

The DNA of the CDR3 is TGTGCCAGCTCACCGAGGACAGGGGGCTTGTACGAGCAGTACTTC. Translating gives CASSPRTGGLYEQYF. The gene calls are TRBV18 and TRBJ2-7; 11 bases are shared with TRBD1. The CDR3 is 15 residues long. Per germline, CDR1 KGHSH and CDR2 LQKENI. V gave up 3 bases and J gave up 4 bases; unmatched junction bases: 5.

This clone was observed a single time. The chain couples TRBV5-1 to TRBJ1-2, with no clear D. Trimming pared 4 bases from V and 5 bases from J, leaving 9 bases between. The V gene's germline CDR1 is SGHRS and CDR2 YFSETQ. CDR3 length equals 12 residues. CDR3 region: CASSAGLYGYTF. CDR3 coding DNA: TGCGCCAGCAGCGCCGGACTGTATGGCTACACCTTC.

The chain recombines TRBV24-1 with TRBJ2-5, with 8 bases matching TRBD2. The CDR3 totals 15 residues. In germline, CDR1 is KGHDR, CDR2 SFDVKD. Trimming at V came to 3 bases and at J to 4 bases, leaving 6 bases not matched to a gene. CDR3: CATSDPLRGGETQYF. Written as DNA, the CDR3 is TGTGCCACCAGTGATCCGCTTCGGGGGGGAGAGACCCAGTACTTC.

The rearrangement uses TRBV19 and TRBJ2-3, with D possibly being TRBD1 (5 bases). Trimming pared 7 bases from V and 1 base from J, leaving 9 bases between. From germline, CDR1 is LNHDA and CDR2 SQIVND (reference sequence). The CDR3 is made up of 13 amino acids. The CDR3 loop is CASKGQGTDTQYF. The CDR3, as DNA: TGTGCCAGTAAGGGGCAGGGCACAGATACGCAGTATTTT.

The chain links TRBV5-6 to TRBJ2-7, with D perhaps matching TRBD2 (6 bases). V lost 0 bases and J lost 2, with 15 bases in between. Per germline, CDR1 SGHDT and CDR2 YYEEEE. This CDR3 has 16 residues. The CDR3 coding sequence is TGTGCCAGCAGCTTGGCCGGGGGACTGAACACCTACGAGCAGTACTTC. It is translated as CASSLAGGLNTYEQYF.

This chain uses TRBV28 with TRBJ1-3, with no clear D. The germline V gene has CDR1 MDHEN and CDR2 SYDVKM. V was cut by 4 bases and J by 0 bases, with 10 bases left in between. The CDR3 has 15 amino acids. CDR3 protein: CASSSYSTSGNTIYF. The CDR3 region has the DNA TGTGCCAGCAGTTCCTACAGTACCTCTGGAAACACCATATATTTT.

V is TRBV6-5 and J is TRBJ2-7; D not resolved. CDR3 length: 12 residues. Trimming took 7 bases from V and 3 from J, leaving 10 bases between them. Germline values: CDR1 MNHEY, CDR2 SVGAGI. In DNA, the CDR3 is TGTGCCAGCACCAGAAACAGCTACGAGCAGTACTTC. It codes for CASTRNSYEQYF.

A single count supports this clone. The V call is TRBV5-6, the J call TRBJ2-3; D ambiguous. Germline V gene data show CDR1 as SGHDT and CDR2 as YYEEEE. This CDR3 is 13 amino acids long. V was trimmed by 6 bases and J by 4 bases, leaving 12 bases between them. The CDR3 loop reads CASTRRSPDTQYF. In DNA form, the CDR3 reads TGTGCCAGCACGCGCCGGAGCCCAGATACGCAGTATTTT. The full variable domain, its missing parts supplied by reference TRBV5-6 and TRBJ2-3, is DAGVTQSPTHLIKTRGQQVTLRCSPKSGHDTVSWYQQALGQGPQFIFQYYEEEERQRGNFPDRFSGHQFPNYSSELNVNALLLGDSALYLCASTRRSPDTQYFGPGTRLTVL.

This chain uses TRBV28 with TRBJ1-2, with 7 positions matching TRBD1. J gave up 1 base and V 7 bases, and 6 bases lay outside the gene matches. The CDR3 spans 14 residues. The germline gives CDR1 MDHEN, CDR2 SYDVKM. The CDR3 sequence: CASTAGQRNYGYTF. The CDR3 DNA reads as TGTGCCAGCACCGCGGGACAGCGTAACTATGGCTACACCTTC.

This chain uses TRBV5-1 with TRBJ1-4; D is undetermined. This CDR3 is 14 amino acids long. CDR1 SGHRS and CDR2 YFSETQ come from the germline V gene. Trimming cost V 5 bases and J 7 bases, with 15 bases left between them. The CDR3 bases are TGCGCCAGCAGGCGGAGGGATTCGAGTGAAAAACTGTTTTTT. It codes for CASRRRDSSEKLFF.

The CDR3 region has the DNA TGTGCCAGCAGCAAGATAGGGGGCCTCACTAATGAAAAACTGTTTTTT. Amino acid sequence: CASSKIGGLTNEKLFF. This sequence joins TRBV7-9 and TRBJ1-4; 7 nucleotides match TRBD1. V lost 5 bases and J lost 2; bases outside the gene matches: 8. The CDR3 is made up of 16 amino acids. Germline V gives CDR1 SEHNR, CDR2 FQNEAQ (reference sequence).

As for this clone: This sample also contains other DNA sequences that code for the same CDR3. The genes are TRBV7-2 and TRBJ1-1; weak D call: TRBD1 (5 bases). Germline V CDR1 and CDR2: SGHTA, FQGNSA. This CDR3 comprises 13 residues. V was pared by 5 bases and J by 1 base, with 8 bases between. The CDR3 sequence: CASSRDRNTEAFF. The CDR3 DNA follows: TGTGCCAGCAGCCGCGACAGGAACACTGAAGCTTTCTTT.

The chain recombines TRBV27 with TRBJ2-3; D remains ambiguous. Germline CDR1 and CDR2: MNHEY and SMNVEV (reference sequence). The CDR3 covers 13 residues. The ends were cut back, 6 bases at V and 5 bases at J, with 12 bases in the middle. The CDR3 reads CASSPRSVDTQYF. DNA for the CDR3: TGTGCCAGCAGCCCCCGGTCGGTAGATACGCAGTATTTT.

Of note for this clone: Germline is not matched at one junction end, which may reflect a read error. The chain is built from TRBV7-7 and TRBJ2-5; TRBD2 is a possible D gene (6 bases). Germline V gene data show CDR1 as SSHAT and CDR2 as FNYEAQ (reference sequence). This CDR3 contains 14 residues. The CDR3 sequence: CASSAAGTQETQYF. The CDR3 bases are TGTGCTAGCAGCGCCGCCGGGACTCAAGAGACCCAGTACTTC.

This clone was recorded at least ten times. This sequence joins TRBV19 and TRBJ2-1, with a tentative D call TRBD2 (6 bases). This CDR3 comprises 14 residues. In germline, CDR1 is LNHDA, CDR2 SQIVND (reference sequence). V was shortened by 5 bases and J by 9 bases, with 17 bases between the two germline ends. The DNA for the CDR3 is TGTGCCAGTAGTCGGAGGGAACAGGTCCGTGAGCAGTTCTTC. Translating it yields CASSRREQVREQFF.

The chain combines TRBV5-5 with TRBJ1-1, with a weak D call TRBD1 (5 bases). Trimming took 1 base from V and 6 from J, leaving 13 bases between them. Per germline, CDR1 SGHKS and CDR2 YYEKEE (reference sequence). The CDR3 consists of 14 residues. CDR3 DNA: TGTGCCAGCAGCTTGCTGAGGACACCCGCTGAAGCTTTCTTT. Protein product: CASSLLRTPAEAFF.

There are a few counts of this clone. The chain links TRBV5-1 to TRBJ2-7, with TRBD1 identical over 8 bases. V was clipped by 4 bases and J by 0 bases; unmatched bases: 9. Per germline, CDR1 SGHRS and CDR2 YFSETQ. CDR3 length equals 16 residues. This CDR3 is CASSPMRQGSSYEQYF. CDR3 sequence (DNA): TGCGCCAGCAGCCCCATGCGACAGGGGAGCTCCTACGAGCAGTACTTC.

The V and J genes are TRBV6-5 and TRBJ2-1; 7 bases line up with TRBD1. The CDR3 contains 15 residues. In germline, CDR1 is MNHEY, CDR2 SVGAGI. V was pared by 6 bases and J by 3 bases, with 8 bases of the junction left unmatched. The CDR3 reads CASRYKGGYYNEQFF. In DNA, the CDR3 is TGTGCCAGCAGGTATAAAGGGGGCTACTACAATGAGCAGTTCTTC.

This rearrangement joins TRBV3-1 (or the pseudogene TRBV3-2) to TRBJ2-7; no definite D call. CDR1 is LGHDT, CDR2 YNNKEL, per germline (reference sequence). This CDR3 is 12 amino acids long. V shed 3 bases and J shed 2 bases, with 5 bases lying between them. The CDR3: CASSQGTYEQYF. In DNA, the CDR3 is TGTGCCAGCAGCCAGGGCACCTACGAGCAGTACTTC.

This chain connects TRBV2 to TRBJ1-4, with 10 bases lining up with TRBD1. Germline V lookup: CDR1 SNHLY, CDR2 FYNNEI. The CDR3 consists of 18 residues. V shed 8 bases, J shed 0 bases, and the junction held 12 bases outside the gene matches. This CDR3 reads CASGETGGLAATNEKLFF. The CDR3 DNA sequence: TGTGCCAGCGGCGAGACAGGGGGCCTGGCAGCAACTAATGAAAAACTGTTTTTT.

There are a few counts of this clone. V and J are TRBV5-1 and TRBJ1-3; 10 nucleotides match TRBD1. In germline, CDR1 is SGHRS, CDR2 YFSETQ. Trimming took 2 bases from V and 6 from J; bases not matched to a gene: 11. The CDR3 runs to 17 residues. The CDR3 bases are TGCGCCAGCAGCTTTACGGGACAGGGGTCGGGGCAAAACACCATATATTTT. This codes for CASSFTGQGSGQNTIYF. Full variable domain (remainder filled in from reference TRBV5-1 and TRBJ1-3): KAGVTQTPRYLIKTRGQQVTLSCSPISGHRSVSWYQQTPGQGLQFLFEYFSETQRNKGNFPGRFSGRQFSNSRSEMNVSTLELGDSALYLCASSFTGQGSGQNTIYFGEGSWLTVV.

This clone was counted between two and nine times. The rearrangement joins TRBV10-3 to TRBJ1-4; TRBD1 aligns across 9 bases. The CDR3 is 14 amino acids. Germline V CDR1 and CDR2: ENHRY, SYGVKD. Trimming cost V 6 bases and J 7 bases; bases outside gene matches: 6. CDR3 in amino acids: CAIRGQGGGEKLFF. CDR3 in DNA: TGTGCCATCAGGGGACAGGGTGGTGGTGAAAAACTGTTTTTT.

The chain combines TRBV4-3 with TRBJ2-1, with D possibly being TRBD1 (5 bases). The CDR3 extends over 17 amino acids. Looked up from germline, CDR1 is LGHNA and CDR2 is YSLEER. V was cut by 0 bases and J by 4 bases, with 16 bases left in between. CDR3 nucleotides: TGCGCCAGCAGCCAAGATAGGGGCAGGACCCTGTACAATGAGCAGTTCTTC. The encoded protein is CASSQDRGRTLYNEQFF.

V gene TRBV7-2 combines with J gene TRBJ2-7, with TRBD1 matching over 8 bases. CDR3 length: 13 residues. Germline CDR1 reads SGHTA; CDR2 reads FQGNSA. The V gene end was trimmed by 3 bases and the J gene end by 7 bases; junction bases not matched to a gene: 5. The CDR3 loop reads CASSFYRGYEQYF. The DNA of the CDR3 is TGTGCCAGCAGCTTCTACAGGGGGTATGAGCAGTACTTC.

The chain combines TRBV7-2 with TRBJ1-2, with D uncertain. The CDR3 covers 13 residues. Looked up from germline, CDR1 is SGHTA and CDR2 is FQGNSA. Trimming left V 1 base short and J 4 bases short, with 7 bases between. CDR3 DNA sequence: TGTGCCAGCAGCTTAGACCGCGGCTATGGCTACACCTTC. This encodes CASSLDRGYGYTF.

This clone was counted once. The chain carries TRBV27 and TRBJ2-5; 10 bases map to TRBD1. The CDR3 loop spans 16 amino acids. Germline V gene sequence: CDR1 MNHEY, CDR2 SMNVEV (reference sequence). The ends lost 2 bases at V and 3 bases at J; junction bases unmatched: 6. The DNA for the CDR3 is TGTGCCAGCAGTTTAGCATTTGGGACAGGGGAAGAGACCCAGTACTTC. Translated, it gives CASSLAFGTGEETQYF.

This clone was seen a single time. The chain has TRBV5-6 and TRBJ2-7; tentative D call: TRBD1 (6 bases). Trimming removed 0 bases from V and 0 bases from J, with 7 bases in between. Germline lookup yields CDR1 SGHDT and CDR2 YYEEEE. The CDR3 spans 14 residues. The CDR3 DNA is TGTGCCAGCAGCTTGGGGACAGTCTCCTACGAGCAGTACTTC. As protein: CASSLGTVSYEQYF.

Notes on this clone: A junction boundary mismatches the germline segment, possibly from a read error. The genes are TRBV6-1 and TRBJ1-1; TRBD1 aligns across 7 bases. CDR1 is MNHNS, CDR2 SASEGT, per germline. The CDR3 contains 14 residues. The CDR3 DNA sequence: TGTGCCAGCAGGGAAGGGACAGAGAACACTGAAGCTTTCTTT. Protein sequence: CASREGTENTEAFF.